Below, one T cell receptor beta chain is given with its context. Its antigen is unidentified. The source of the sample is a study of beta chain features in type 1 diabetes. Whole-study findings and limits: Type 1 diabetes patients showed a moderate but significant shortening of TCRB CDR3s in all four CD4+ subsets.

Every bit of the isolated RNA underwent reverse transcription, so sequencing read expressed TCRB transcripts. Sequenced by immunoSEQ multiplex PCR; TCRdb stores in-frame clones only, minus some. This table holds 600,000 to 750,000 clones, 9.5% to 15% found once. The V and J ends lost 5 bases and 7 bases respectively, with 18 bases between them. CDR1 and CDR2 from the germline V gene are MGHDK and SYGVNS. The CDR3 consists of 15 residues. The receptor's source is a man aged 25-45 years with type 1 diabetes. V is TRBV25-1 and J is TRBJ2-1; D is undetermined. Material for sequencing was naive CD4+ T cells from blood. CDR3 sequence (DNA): TGTGCCAGCAGTATGGGCCCGGAGCACTTTAATGAGCAGTTCTTC. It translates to CASSMGPEHFNEQFF.